This paragraph covers one T cell receptor (beta chain) sequence. This sample was taken from a study of shared clonotypes between healthy human individuals. Study context: Each donor had three CD4 naive, three CD4 memory, two CD8 naive and one CD8 memory plate.

Each PCR replicate from the sorted subsets contained about 200 ng DNA, which is tens of thousands of T cell genomes. Sequencing used immunoSEQ multiplex PCR; TCRdb keeps in-frame clones, though not all of them. The sample has around 1.4 million clones, around 98.5% seen once. The CDR3 length is 9 residues. V lost 8 bases to trimming and J lost 6 bases, with 6 bases between them. Germline CDR1 DFQATT, CDR2 SNEGSKA (reference sequence). Sequencing was carried out using naive CD4+ T cells sorted from blood. Subset: CD45RA+ positively selected. This sequence originates from a man aged 30 to 39 in good health. V gene TRBV20-1 combines with J gene TRBJ2-3; D not resolved. CDR3 sequence (DNA): TGCAGTATAGGGGATACGCAGTATTTT. This gives the protein CSIGDTQYF.